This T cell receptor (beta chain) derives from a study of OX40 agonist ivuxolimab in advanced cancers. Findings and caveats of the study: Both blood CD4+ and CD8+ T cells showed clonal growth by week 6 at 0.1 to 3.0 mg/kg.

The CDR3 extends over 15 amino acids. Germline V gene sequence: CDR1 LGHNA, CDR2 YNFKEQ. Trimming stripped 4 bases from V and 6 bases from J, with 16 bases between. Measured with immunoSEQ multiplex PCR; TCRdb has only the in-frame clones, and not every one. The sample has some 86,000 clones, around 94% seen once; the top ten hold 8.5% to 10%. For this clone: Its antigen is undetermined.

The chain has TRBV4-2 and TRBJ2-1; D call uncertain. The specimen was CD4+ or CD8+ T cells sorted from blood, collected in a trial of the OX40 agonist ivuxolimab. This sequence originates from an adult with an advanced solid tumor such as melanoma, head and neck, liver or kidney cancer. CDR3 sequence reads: CASSPFLALGNEQFF. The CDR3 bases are TGTGCCAGCAGCCCCTTTCTGGCGTTGGGCAATGAGCAGTTCTTC.